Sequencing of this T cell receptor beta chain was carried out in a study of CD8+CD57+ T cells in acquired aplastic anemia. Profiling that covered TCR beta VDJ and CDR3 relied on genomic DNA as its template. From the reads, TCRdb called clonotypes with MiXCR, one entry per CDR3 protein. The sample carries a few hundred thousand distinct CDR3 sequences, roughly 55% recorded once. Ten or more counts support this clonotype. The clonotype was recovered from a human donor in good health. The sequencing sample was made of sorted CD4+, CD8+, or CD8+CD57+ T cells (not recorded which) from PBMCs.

The CDR3 DNA follows: TGCAGCCCGGGGGGAGTAGAGACCCAGTACTTC. Its protein is CSPGGVETQYF. The chain has TRBV20-1 and TRBJ2-5, with 7 bases lining up with TRBD2. Germline V CDR1 and CDR2: DFQATT, SNEGSKA (reference sequence). The CDR3 has 11 amino acids.